This TCR beta chain appears in the sequencing data of a study of Tregs in tolerant kidney transplant recipients. A remark on this clone: Its antigen is unidentified.

Produced via immunoSEQ multiplex PCR; TCRdb's table is partial and in-frame only. The specimen's table records 13,000 to 15,000 clones. Whole-study results and caveats: Nucleotide sequences could not be compared across some patients' samples due to primer changes. Few patients were studied, so findings need validation in larger groups.

The nonmyeloablative bone marrow transplants came from related graft donors, with transient mixed chimerism. The clonotype was recovered from a human patient who received a combined kidney and bone marrow transplant. A subset of T cells may come from the graft donor. This material consisted of CD8+ T cells from blood (PBMCs), taken 6 months after the transplant.

Incomplete CDR3 DNA: TGCGCCAGCAGCCAAGAAGGACTAGCGGGCTTCACAGATACG. Translated: CASSQEGLAGFTDT. The CDR3 reads in full as CASSQEGLAGFTDTQYF. The chain has TRBV4-1 and TRBJ2-3; 11 bases fit TRBD2. Read data end 3 residues before the CDR3 end; the end is taken from the germline J gene. This CDR3 is 17 amino acids long. CDR1 MGHRA and CDR2 YSYEKL come from the germline V gene. V lost 0 bases, J lost 2 bases, and 4 bases stayed unmatched.